One and the same sample provided the 16 T cell receptor beta chains below, sequenced in a study of T cells in Graves' hyperthyroidism and ophthalmopathy. Template material for amplifying TCR beta CDR3 regions consisted of RNA transcripts. Carried out on the TCR CDR3, a first-round RT-PCR used the HTBI primer set. TCRdb passed the multiplex PCR reads through MiXCR, listing each CDR3 protein once. The top ten clones hold 19% of a sample with roughly 500,000 distinct CDR3 sequences, 40% to 55% of them seen once. The specimen was peripheral blood or thyroid tissue (not recorded which). The receptors were gathered from an adult woman with Graves' disease, either hyperthyroidism or ophthalmopathy (not recorded which).

The chain combines TRBV7-2 with TRBJ2-5; TRBD1 might be the D (6 bases). The germline CDR1 and CDR2 sequences are SGHTA and FQGNSA. The CDR3 consists of 15 residues. V lost 8 bases and J lost 0, with 16 bases in between. CDR3 protein: CASPQRTAHQETQYF. Here the CDR3 DNA reads TGTGCCAGCCCACAGCGGACAGCGCACCAAGAGACCCAGTACTTC.

This clonotype was recorded at least ten times. The V gene is TRBV6-5, the J gene TRBJ2-2; D call uncertain. V was shortened by 7 bases and J by 4 bases, with 13 bases between the two germline ends. Germline V gene sequence: CDR1 MNHEY, CDR2 SVGAGI. The CDR3 is 14 amino acids. The DNA for the CDR3 is TGTGCCAGCAAGTCCTACAGAACCACCGGGGAGCTGTTTTTT. Amino acid sequence: CASKSYRTTGELFF.

This clonotype was picked up a small number of times. The chain combines TRBV7-6 with TRBJ2-2; D may be TRBD1 or TRBD2 (5 bases each). This CDR3 comprises 14 residues. In germline, CDR1 is SGHVS, CDR2 FNYEAQ. The germline V and J ends were trimmed by 5 bases and 6 bases, with 13 bases remaining between them. Written as DNA, the CDR3 is TGTGCCAGCAGCGGGGACCTTTCCCCCGGGGAGCTGTTTTTT. It yields the protein CASSGDLSPGELFF.

The chain employs TRBV10-3 and TRBJ1-2; D possibly corresponds to TRBD1 (6 bases). Trimming removed 4 bases at V and 1 base at J, with 16 bases between. The germline V gene encodes CDR1 ENHRY and CDR2 SYGVKD. The CDR3 spans 16 residues. The CDR3 sequence is CAISAEQGAYNYGYTF. CDR3 DNA: TGTGCCATCAGTGCGGAACAGGGCGCTTATAACTATGGCTACACCTTC.

As concerns this clonotype: One junction end disagrees with the germline gene, perhaps due to a read error. The chain has TRBV5-1 and TRBJ1-3; D is undetermined. This CDR3 contains 17 residues. The germline V gene encodes CDR1 SGHRS and CDR2 YFSETQ. The CDR3 here is CASSLGNAVNSGNTISF. The CDR3 DNA reads as TGCGCCAGCAGCTTGGGGAATGCGGTGAACTCTGGAAACACCATATCTTTT.

This clonotype came up a few times. The V call is TRBV28, the J call TRBJ1-5, with 7 bases that match TRBD1. Germline CDR1 reads MDHEN; CDR2 reads SYDVKM. The CDR3 sequence is 15 residues long. With V trimmed by 5 bases and J by 9 bases, 13 bases remained unmatched. The DNA for the CDR3 is TGTGCCAGCAGTGTAACAGGGGCCGCCCTACGGCCCCAGCATTTT. Translation: CASSVTGAALRPQHF.

This rearrangement joins TRBV4-1 to TRBJ1-6; D is possibly TRBD1 (6 bases). Germline lookup yields CDR1 MGHRA and CDR2 YSYEKL. The CDR3 runs 16 residues. V was trimmed by 0 bases and J by 9 bases, leaving 15 bases between them. CDR3 sequence: CASSQEGGGNGSPLHF. The CDR3, as DNA: TGCGCCAGCAGCCAAGAAGGAGGGGGGAACGGTTCACCCCTCCACTTT.

The rearrangement uses TRBV19 and TRBJ2-7; TRBD1 is a possible D gene (6 bases). Germline assignment: CDR1 LNHDA and CDR2 SQIVND (reference sequence). The CDR3 spans 13 residues. Between the trimmed V and J ends, which lost 5 bases and 1 base, there was a span of 9 bases. This CDR3 is CASSEDRSYEQYF. DNA of the CDR3: TGTGCCAGTAGTGAGGACAGATCCTACGAGCAGTACTTC. The variable domain in full, completed from reference TRBV19 and TRBJ2-7, reads DGGITQSPKYLFRKEGQNVTLSCEQNLNHDAMYWYRQDPGQGLRLIYYSQIVNDFQKGDIAEGYSVSREKKESFPLTVTSAQKNPTAFYLCASSEDRSYEQYFGPGTRLTVT.

V and J are TRBV19 and TRBJ1-5; 9 bases line up with TRBD1. With 3 bases clipped from V and 5 bases from J, the junction kept 5 bases outside the gene matches. This CDR3 region has 15 residues. CDR1 and CDR2 (germline): LNHDA, SQIVND (reference sequence). The DNA of the CDR3 is TGTGCCAGTAGTATCAGACAGGGGGATCATCAGCCCCAGCATTTT. Protein product: CASSIRQGDHQPQHF.

This clonotype has more than one count but fewer than ten. For the CDR3, the DNA is TGTGCCAGCAGTCCCCTTCTTGGGGTTAGCTATGGCTACACCTTC. Its protein product is CASSPLLGVSYGYTF. The gene calls are TRBV28 and TRBJ1-2; no definite D call. From germline, CDR1 is MDHEN and CDR2 SYDVKM. The ends were cut back, 5 bases at V and 4 bases at J, with 17 bases in the middle. This CDR3 has 15 residues.

In this sample, this clonotype turned up a few times. At one of its ends the junction is not consistent with the germline gene, which may arise from a read error. The chain employs TRBV28 and TRBJ1-5; the D gene is possibly TRBD1 (6 bases). The CDR3 contains 14 residues. The germline gives CDR1 MDHEN, CDR2 SYDVKM. This CDR3 is CANSRGGNNQPQHF. CDR3 sequence (DNA): TGTGCCAACAGTCGGGGGGGCAACAATCAGCCCCAGCATTTT. Using reference TRBV28 and TRBJ1-5 for the parts outside the CDR3, the full variable domain is DVKVTQSSRYLVKRTGEKVFLECVQDMDHENMFWYRQDPGLGLRLIYFSYDVKMKEKGDIPEGYSVSREKKERFSLILESASTNQTSMYLCANSRGGNNQPQHFGDGTRLSIL.

Of note for this clonotype: The final CDR3 position lacks the conserved phenylalanine or tryptophan, pointing to a likely read error. The limits of the CDR3 on the DNA are not certain, so only TCRdb's listed CDR3 is given. The chain links TRBV5-1 to TRBJ1-1. The germline V gene encodes CDR1 SGHRS and CDR2 YFSETQ. From its first to its last residue, the CDR3 has 8 amino acids. CDR3 sequence reads: CASRPSLA.

The rearrangement joins TRBV2 to TRBJ2-3, with a tentative D call TRBD1 (6 bases). This CDR3 has 15 amino acids. Trimming removed 9 bases at V and 2 bases at J, with 18 bases between. CDR1 SNHLY and CDR2 FYNNEI come from the germline V gene. The CDR3 coding sequence is TGTGCCAGGGGTCCTTGGGGACACCACACAGATACGCAGTATTTT. It encodes CARGPWGHHTDTQYF.

The rearrangement links TRBV7-9 to TRBJ1-2; 7 nucleotides match TRBD1. Germline trimming cut 6 bases from V and 8 bases from J; bases unmatched to any gene: 9. Germline V CDR1 and CDR2: SEHNR, FQNEAQ (reference sequence). The CDR3 length is 13 residues. This chain's CDR3 is CASRVDQGEGYTF. In DNA form, the CDR3 reads TGTGCCAGCAGAGTTGACCAGGGGGAGGGCTACACCTTC.

The chain carries TRBV6-1 and TRBJ1-6; tentatively, D is TRBD1 (5 bases). Germline CDR1 is MNHNS and CDR2 is SASEGT. Trimming pared 4 bases from V and 0 bases from J, leaving 7 bases between. CDR3 length: 15 residues. CDR3 amino acids: CASSGTSSYNSPLHF. CDR3 in DNA: TGTGCCAGCAGTGGGACAAGCTCCTATAATTCACCCCTCCACTTT.

This rearrangement joins TRBV29-1 to TRBJ2-5, with D perhaps assigned TRBD1 or TRBD2 (6 bases each). The CDR3 spans 14 residues. Germline assignment: CDR1 SQVTM and CDR2 ANQGSEA. The V and J ends lost 7 bases and 5 bases respectively, with 20 bases between them. The chain's CDR3 is CSAGGGAQGETQYF. CDR3 sequence (DNA): TGCAGCGCCGGAGGCGGGGCTCAGGGGGAGACCCAGTACTTC.